This T cell receptor (beta chain) was identified in a study of blood T cell repertoires in COVID-19. Here immunoSEQ multiplex PCR was the method, and the copy in TCRdb shows in-frame clones only, minus some. The sample yields some 490,000 clones, about 85% seen once. The V end was cut by 9 bases, the J end by 0 bases, with 21 bases between. CDR1 is LNHDA and CDR2 is SQIVND in the germline V gene (reference sequence). This CDR3 has 17 residues. The TCR sequence derives from an older woman who had recovered from COVID-19. The rearrangement uses TRBV19 and TRBJ1-5; D may be TRBD1 (6 bases). Sequencing was carried out using PBMCs or T cells enriched from blood (not recorded which). The CDR3 region has the DNA TGTGCCAGCCGAAGGGGGGGACCTGAACCTAGCAATCAGCCCCAGCATTTT. Protein sequence: CASRRGGPEPSNQPQHF.